This T cell receptor beta chain was found in a study of cytomegalovirus exposure and HLA in healthy donors. Points on this clone: The antigen is unknown.

General study findings and limits: Solely CMV serostatus was available to characterize immune exposure.

V was pared by 2 bases and J by 5 bases, with 6 bases between. Germline lookup yields CDR1 SGHAT and CDR2 FQNNGV. This CDR3 region has 13 residues. The PCR was carried out with 60 Vbeta primers and 13 Jbeta primers. Sequencing was performed with immunoSEQ multiplex PCR; in TCRdb, only in-frame clones are kept and a portion is missing. The sample includes 160,000 or so clones, 65% to 85% of them seen just once. The genes are TRBV11-2 and TRBJ2-2; D unclear. The sequenced material came from PBMCs. The source is a woman aged 40-49 years in good health and CMV-seropositive. The CDR3 protein is CASSLPLTGELFF. The CDR3 coding sequence is TGTGCCAGCAGCTTACCGCTAACCGGGGAGCTGTTTTTT. Supplemented by reference TRBV11-2 and TRBJ2-2, the full variable domain reads EAGVAQSPRYKIIEKRQSVAFWCNPISGHATLYWYQQILGQGPKLLIQFQNNGVVDDSQLPKDRFSAERLKGVDSTLKIQPAKLEDSAVYLCASSLPLTGELFFGEGSRLTVL.